A selection of T cell receptor beta chains follows, all from one sample in a study of cytomegalovirus exposure and HLA in healthy donors. Measured with immunoSEQ multiplex PCR; TCRdb has only the in-frame clones, and not every one. The table records approximately 92,000 clones, 80% to 85% of them present only once. The sequenced sample was PBMCs. Receptors were obtained from a woman in her 70s in good health and CMV-seropositive. The CDR3 runs from the conserved cysteine through the conserved F or W. D genes are given only for firm matches. Rows may omit the clone size; those that give it use once, few, many or a size class.

j_gene | v_gene | d_gene | abundance | CDR3aa | CDR3nt
TRBJ2-2 | TRBV6-5 | TRBD2 | - | CASSYRAGGGELFF | TGTGCCAGCAGTTACCGAGCGGGAGGGGGGGAGCTGTTTTTT
TRBJ2-1 | TRBV28 | - | - | CASSFGRGHEQFF | TGTGCCAGCAGTTTTGGCAGGGGCCATGAGCAGTTCTTC
TRBJ1-5 | TRBV27 | - | - | CATGRRGPQPQHF | TGTGCCACAGGACGGAGGGGACCTCAGCCCCAGCATTTT
TRBJ2-5 | TRBV7-6 | - | - | CASSLGYETQYF | TGTGCCAGCAGCTTAGGCTATGAGACCCAGTACTTC
TRBJ1-3 | TRBV19 | - | - | CATAILESSGNTIYF | TGTGCCACTGCGATCCTCGAGAGCTCTGGAAACACCATATATTTT
TRBJ2-5 | TRBV6-1 | TRBD2 | - | CASSGTRQETQYF | TGTGCCAGCAGTGGGACTAGGCAAGAGACCCAGTACTTC
TRBJ1-2 | TRBV4-3 | - | - | CASSPGPSGDYGYTF | TGCGCCAGCAGCCCCGGTCCCTCAGGGGACTATGGCTACACCTTC
TRBJ2-1 | TRBV5-1 | TRBD2 | - | CASSLDSGRNEQFF | TGCGCCAGCAGCTTGGATAGCGGGAGGAATGAGCAGTTCTTC
TRBJ1-1 | TRBV7-9 | - | - | CASSSSGSTEAFF | TGTGCCAGCAGCTCCTCGGGATCCACTGAAGCTTTCTTT
TRBJ2-2 | TRBV9 | TRBD1 | - | CASSVTGVGTGELFF | TGTGCCAGCAGCGTAACAGGGGTGGGCACCGGGGAGCTGTTTTTT
TRBJ2-4 | TRBV4-2 | - | few | CASSQDIDIAKNIQYF | TGTGCCAGCAGCCAAGATATTGACATAGCCAAAAACATTCAGTACTTC
TRBJ2-3 | TRBV28 | - | - | CASSLEADTQYF | TGTGCCAGCAGTTTAGAGGCAGATACGCAGTATTTT
TRBJ1-2 | TRBV6-1 | TRBD1 | - | CASSEGQGVGGYTF | TGTGCCAGCAGTGAAGGGCAGGGGGTGGGTGGCTACACCTTC
TRBJ2-1 | TRBV4-2 | TRBD2 | once | CASSQRGTSGTINEQFF | TGTGCCAGCAGCCAAAGGGGGACTAGCGGGACCATAAATGAGCAGTTCTTC
TRBJ2-1 | TRBV30 | TRBD2 | - | CAWSPRGSGSGDEQFF | TGTGCCTGGAGCCCCCGGGGTAGCGGGAGTGGCGATGAGCAGTTCTTC
TRBJ2-6 | TRBV6-5 | - | - | CASSSRGSGANVLTF | TGTGCCAGCAGTTCTAGGGGGTCTGGGGCCAACGTCCTGACTTTC
TRBJ2-7 | TRBV28 | - | - | CASRGPSTYEQYF | TGTGCCAGCAGGGGGCCTTCCACCTACGAGCAGTACTTC
TRBJ2-1 | TRBV7-2 | TRBD2 | - | CASSLTTSGSGSFF | TGTGCCAGCAGCTTGACGACTAGCGGGAGTGGGTCGTTCTTC
TRBJ2-3 | TRBV5-1 | - | - | CASSLDLDTQYF | TGCGCCAGCAGCTTGGACTTAGATACGCAGTATTTT
TRBJ2-1 | TRBV9 | TRBD2 | once | CASSPSGSSYNEQFF | TGTGCCAGCAGTCCTAGCGGGAGCTCCTACAATGAGCAGTTCTTC
TRBJ2-1 | TRBV15 | - | few | CATSRVRGMYNEQFF | TGTGCCACCAGCAGAGTGCGGGGAATGTACAATGAGCAGTTCTTC
TRBJ2-6 | TRBV4-2 | - | - | CASSHGGVSGANVLTF | TGTGCCAGCAGCCACGGGGGAGTGTCTGGGGCCAACGTCCTGACTTTC